These 18 T cell receptor beta chains originate from one sample sequenced in a study of monozygotic twins with inflammatory bowel disease. Using the 5' RACE reads, TCRdb records one entry per CDR3 protein without DNA. The sample has just over 300,000 distinct CDR3 sequences. Sequencing used blood. All receptors come from a human donor with ulcerative colitis or Crohn's disease, or a healthy co-twin of an affected twin (not recorded which).

V and J are TRBV27 and TRBJ1-5. The CDR3 spans 16 residues. Germline V gene data show CDR1 as MNHEY and CDR2 as SMNVEV (reference sequence). The CDR3 is CASSLGFSNSNQPQHF.

The chain combines TRBV20-1 with TRBJ2-2. Germline V gene sequence: CDR1 DFQATT, CDR2 SNEGSKA (reference sequence). This CDR3 is 15 amino acids long. CDR3 sequence reads: CSARKEAQGAGELFF.

The gene calls are TRBV12-3 or TRBV12-4 and TRBJ1-1. The CDR3 runs to 13 residues. This CDR3 reads CASNLRQNTEAFF.

The gene calls are TRBV5-1 and TRBJ2-5; TCRdb indicates TRBD1, and absent DNA this call remains unverified. The germline V gene has CDR1 SGHRS and CDR2 YFSETQ. The CDR3 runs to 15 residues. CDR3 sequence: CASSGTTGLQETQYF.

This chain joins TRBV7-9 and TRBJ2-5. CDR3 length equals 13 residues. Per germline, CDR1 SEHNR and CDR2 FQNEAQ (reference sequence). The CDR3 loop reads CASSFRKQETQYF.

The chain combines TRBV12-3 or TRBV12-4 with TRBJ2-3; lacking DNA, the TRBD1 call made by TCRdb goes unchecked. The CDR3 spans 17 residues. The CDR3 protein is CASSLGSAGRSTDTQYF.

V gene TRBV30 combines with J gene TRBJ1-1; TCRdb picks TRBD1, but there is no DNA to check that call. This CDR3 has 13 residues. The germline V gene has CDR1 GTSNPN and CDR2 SVGIG (reference sequence). CDR3 sequence reads: CAWIISGASEAFF.

CDR3 region: CASALGTYEQYF. The J gene is TRBJ2-7, the V gene TRBV28; TCRdb selects TRBD2, and the lack of DNA leaves this call unchecked. The CDR3 totals 12 residues. In germline, CDR1 is MDHEN, CDR2 SYDVKM.

The rearrangement links TRBV18 to TRBJ1-6. This CDR3 is built from 14 residues. Looked up from germline, CDR1 is KGHSH and CDR2 is LQKENI. Here the CDR3 reads CASSPPGRDSPLHF. The full variable domain, completed using reference TRBV18 and TRBJ1-6, is NAGVMQNPRHLVRRRGQEARLRCSPMKGHSHVYWYRQLPEEGLKFMVYLQKENIIDESGMPKERFSAEFPKEGPSILRIQQVVRGDSAAYFCASSPPGRDSPLHFGNGTRLTVT.

The rearrangement uses TRBV12-3 or TRBV12-4 and TRBJ2-3. CDR3 length: 14 residues. This CDR3 reads CASSFWQGTDTQYF.

The chain recombines TRBV3-1 with TRBJ1-2. CDR1 and CDR2 from the germline V gene are LGHDT and YNNKEL (reference sequence). This CDR3 has 14 amino acids. This CDR3 reads CASTTGGKSYGYTF.

This chain uses TRBV7-9 with TRBJ2-4; TCRdb's D call, TRBD1, is unchecked because there is no DNA. The CDR3 consists of 15 residues. Looked up from germline, CDR1 is SEHNR and CDR2 is FQNEAQ (reference sequence). CDR3: CASSFVTGQKNIQYF.

This rearrangement joins TRBV12-3 or TRBV12-4 to TRBJ1-6; TCRdb returns TRBD1, unconfirmable since there is no DNA. This CDR3 contains 14 residues. CDR3 region: CASSLLDTNSPLHF.

The rearrangement links TRBV29-1 to TRBJ2-5; there is no DNA to check the TCRdb D call of TRBD2. Germline values: CDR1 SQVTM, CDR2 ANQGSEA. The CDR3 loop spans 12 amino acids. CDR3 amino acids: CSGLTSTETQYF.

This chain uses TRBV6-2 or TRBV6-3 with TRBJ1-5; the TCRdb call, TRBD1, lacks DNA for checking. The CDR3 is made up of 16 amino acids. The germline CDR1 and CDR2 sequences are MNHEY and SVGEGT. The CDR3 reads CASSYSGQTSNQPQHF.

The chain joins TRBV5-1 to TRBJ2-7. Germline-derived CDR1 and CDR2 are SGHRS and YFSETQ. The CDR3 length is 14 residues. CDR3 region: CASSTDRISYEQYF.

The V gene is TRBV12-3 or TRBV12-4, the J gene TRBJ1-5; the D gene TCRdb calls, TRBD1, cannot be checked with no DNA. This CDR3 is built from 13 residues. The CDR3 protein is CASSFRGDQPQHF.

The chain has TRBV9 and TRBJ2-1; TCRdb calls TRBD1, which cannot be checked without DNA. Germline CDR1 and CDR2: SGDLS and YYNGEE. This CDR3 region has 15 residues. The CDR3 is CASSVWGGQANEQFF. Variable domain in full (rest from reference TRBV9 and TRBJ2-1): DSGVTQTPKHLITATGQRVTLRCSPRSGDLSVYWYQQSLDQGLQFLIQYYNGEERAKGNILERFSAQQFPDLHSELNLSSLELGDSALYFCASSVWGGQANEQFFGPGTRLTVL.